The 17 T cell receptor beta chains listed next were all sequenced from one sample in a study of cytomegalovirus exposure and HLA in healthy donors. PCR primers comprised 60 Vbeta and 13 Jbeta primers. Libraries were prepared by immunoSEQ multiplex PCR; TCRdb keeps only in-frame clonotypes and omits some of them. This table has about 98,000 clones, around two thirds appearing once. Sequences were obtained from PBMCs. The receptors originated from a male donor in good health and CMV-seronegative.

The chain uses TRBV28 and TRBJ2-6; tentatively, D is TRBD1 (6 bases). V was cut by 9 bases and J by 4 bases, with 10 bases left in between. Per the germline V gene, CDR1 is MDHEN and CDR2 is SYDVKM. There are 13 residues in the CDR3. The CDR3 is CASWTAGANVLTF. CDR3 DNA sequence: TGTGCCAGTTGGACAGCAGGGGCCAACGTCCTGACTTTC.

The chain uses TRBV7-2 and TRBJ2-7; 10 bases align to TRBD2. This CDR3 comprises 17 residues. The germline V gene has CDR1 SGHTA and CDR2 FQGNSA. V dropped 1 base and J dropped 2; count of bases not matched to a gene: 8. CDR3 residues: CASSLVPTSGRAYEQYF. The CDR3 nucleotides are TGTGCCAGCAGCTTAGTCCCGACTAGCGGGCGGGCCTACGAGCAGTACTTC.

The chain employs TRBV7-2 and TRBJ2-7, with D possibly being TRBD2 (6 bases). The V end was cut by 0 bases, the J end by 0 bases, with 12 bases between. The CDR3 length is 16 residues. CDR1 SGHTA and CDR2 FQGNSA come from the germline V gene. CDR3 coding DNA: TGTGCCAGCAGCTTAGCAGTTGGCGGGGACTCCTACGAGCAGTACTTC. Its protein is CASSLAVGGDSYEQYF.

The chain combines TRBV28 with TRBJ1-2; D gene unclear. This CDR3 contains 12 residues. Germline CDR1 and CDR2: MDHEN and SYDVKM. The V end was cut by 7 bases, the J end by 2 bases, with 8 bases between. CDR3 region: CASTPRNYGYTF. The DNA for the CDR3 is TGTGCCAGCACCCCCCGGAACTATGGCTACACCTTC.

The rearrangement uses TRBV9 and TRBJ2-1; possibly TRBD1 for D (5 bases). V was shortened by 4 bases and J by 1 base, with 12 bases between the two germline ends. Germline V gene data show CDR1 as SGDLS and CDR2 as YYNGEE. This CDR3 comprises 15 residues. CDR3 amino acids: CASSPPGLSYNEQFF. The CDR3 DNA is TGTGCCAGCAGCCCCCCAGGGCTATCCTACAATGAGCAGTTCTTC. The entire variable domain, with the rest obtained from reference TRBV9 and TRBJ2-1, is as follows: DSGVTQTPKHLITATGQRVTLRCSPRSGDLSVYWYQQSLDQGLQFLIQYYNGEERAKGNILERFSAQQFPDLHSELNLSSLELGDSALYFCASSPPGLSYNEQFFGPGTRLTVL.

The V and J genes are TRBV5-1 and TRBJ2-6; the D gene is possibly TRBD1 (6 bases). The germline gives CDR1 SGHRS, CDR2 YFSETQ. The CDR3 runs 16 residues. The V end lost 1 base, the J end lost 1 base, and 9 bases lay between the germline ends. The CDR3: CASSLRTGSGANVLTF. CDR3 DNA: TGCGCCAGCAGCTTGAGAACAGGGTCTGGGGCCAACGTCCTGACTTTC. The full variable domain, rest sourced from reference TRBV5-1 and TRBJ2-6, is KAGVTQTPRYLIKTRGQQVTLSCSPISGHRSVSWYQQTPGQGLQFLFEYFSETQRNKGNFPGRFSGRQFSNSRSEMNVSTLELGDSALYLCASSLRTGSGANVLTFGAGSRLTVL.

The J gene is TRBJ2-1, the V gene TRBV6-1, with 11 bases lining up with TRBD2. The CDR3 spans 15 residues. V lost 7 bases to trimming and J lost 10 bases; unmatched junction nucleotides: 12. The germline CDR1 and CDR2 sequences are MNHNS and SASEGT. CDR3 coding DNA: TGTGCCAGCACTAGACTAGCGGGATCATCACGGGAGCAGTTCTTC. Protein: CASTRLAGSSREQFF.

This chain uses TRBV21-1 with TRBJ2-7; the DNA was not compared with TRBD2, the D call given in the table. TRBV21-1 is reported as a pseudogene. CDR3 length: 16 residues. CDR3 sequence reads: CASSKVLAGGSYEQYF. DNA of the CDR3: TGTGCCAGCAGCAAAGTTCTGGCGGGAGGGTCCTACGAGCAGTACTTC.

There are a few counts of this clone. The chain uses TRBV7-2 and TRBJ2-7; TRBD1 aligns across 7 bases. This CDR3 has 16 residues. CDR1 is SGHTA and CDR2 is FQGNSA in the germline V gene. Trimming at V came to 4 bases and at J to 2 bases, leaving 11 bases not matched to a gene. The CDR3 DNA reads TGTGCCAGCAGCTCCGGTCCGGCAGGGGGACCCTACGAGCAGTACTTC. It yields the protein CASSSGPAGGPYEQYF.

The genes are TRBV5-1 and TRBJ2-6, with D possibly being TRBD1 (6 bases). Trimming left V 4 bases short and J 4 bases short, with 15 bases between. Germline CDR1 is SGHRS and CDR2 is YFSETQ. The CDR3 has 16 residues. The CDR3: CASSAEPGAGANVLTF. In DNA, the CDR3 is TGCGCCAGCAGCGCCGAACCAGGGGCCGGGGCCAACGTCCTGACTTTC.

The chain couples TRBV30 to TRBJ2-1, with 9 positions matching TRBD2. CDR3 length: 16 amino acids. Germline CDR1 and CDR2: GTSNPN and SVGIG (reference sequence). V shed 1 base and J 7 bases; nucleotides not matched to a gene: 11. The CDR3 here is CAWSAGIPLAGNEQFF. The CDR3 DNA reads as TGTGCCTGGAGTGCAGGAATCCCCCTAGCGGGAAATGAGCAGTTCTTC.

The rearrangement links TRBV27 to TRBJ2-5; possibly TRBD2 for D (6 bases). V dropped 4 bases and J dropped 5 bases, with 14 bases sitting between them. Germline V gene lookup returns CDR1 MNHEY and CDR2 SMNVEV (reference sequence). The CDR3 contains 14 residues. For the CDR3, the DNA is TGTGCCAGCAGTTGGGTCGGGGCGGGGGAGACCCAGTACTTC. Encoded protein: CASSWVGAGETQYF.

This clone came up a few times. The gene calls are TRBV5-1 and TRBJ1-1; D is possibly TRBD1 (5 bases). The CDR3 loop spans 15 amino acids. Trimming removed 0 bases at V and 2 bases at J, with 11 bases between. Germline V gives CDR1 SGHRS, CDR2 YFSETQ. The chain's CDR3 is CASSLAGGTNTEAFF. CDR3 coding DNA: TGCGCCAGCAGCTTGGCGGGGGGGACCAACACTGAAGCTTTCTTT.

The chain couples TRBV5-4 to TRBJ2-5; 10 bases are shared with TRBD2. CDR3 size: 14 residues. With 0 bases clipped from V and 10 bases from J, the junction kept 6 bases outside the gene matches. Germline values: CDR1 SGHNT, CDR2 YYREEE (reference sequence). CDR3 loop: CASSLVTSGKGQYF. The CDR3 nucleotides read TGTGCCAGCAGCTTGGTCACTAGCGGGAAGGGCCAGTACTTC.

The chain joins TRBV5-1 to TRBJ2-6, with a tentative D call TRBD2 (7 bases). The V end was cut by 0 bases, the J end by 4 bases, with 14 bases between. The CDR3 covers 17 residues. Germline lookup yields CDR1 SGHRS and CDR2 YFSETQ. The CDR3 sequence: CASSLDAGAAGANVLTF. CDR3 nucleotide sequence: TGCGCCAGCAGCTTGGACGCGGGGGCGGCGGGGGCCAACGTCCTGACTTTC.

The CDR3 sequence is CASSLSRFAYEQYF. DNA for the CDR3: TGTGCCAGCAGCTTATCCAGGTTTGCCTACGAGCAGTACTTC. This rearrangement joins TRBV11-1 to TRBJ2-5; D unresolved. TRBJ2-7 matches the DNA end more closely, so the J call is doubtful. Germline values: CDR1 SGHAT, CDR2 FQDESV (reference sequence). There are 14 residues in the CDR3.

This chain uses TRBV18 with TRBJ2-1, with 11 bases matching TRBD2. The CDR3 sequence is 20 residues long. J gave up 2 bases and V 1 base, and 13 bases lay outside the gene matches. Germline V gene data show CDR1 as KGHSH and CDR2 as LQKENI. The CDR3 bases are TGTGCCAGCTCACCACTCCACACTGGGACTAGCGGAGGCACCTACAATGAGCAGTTCTTC. This codes for CASSPLHTGTSGGTYNEQFF.